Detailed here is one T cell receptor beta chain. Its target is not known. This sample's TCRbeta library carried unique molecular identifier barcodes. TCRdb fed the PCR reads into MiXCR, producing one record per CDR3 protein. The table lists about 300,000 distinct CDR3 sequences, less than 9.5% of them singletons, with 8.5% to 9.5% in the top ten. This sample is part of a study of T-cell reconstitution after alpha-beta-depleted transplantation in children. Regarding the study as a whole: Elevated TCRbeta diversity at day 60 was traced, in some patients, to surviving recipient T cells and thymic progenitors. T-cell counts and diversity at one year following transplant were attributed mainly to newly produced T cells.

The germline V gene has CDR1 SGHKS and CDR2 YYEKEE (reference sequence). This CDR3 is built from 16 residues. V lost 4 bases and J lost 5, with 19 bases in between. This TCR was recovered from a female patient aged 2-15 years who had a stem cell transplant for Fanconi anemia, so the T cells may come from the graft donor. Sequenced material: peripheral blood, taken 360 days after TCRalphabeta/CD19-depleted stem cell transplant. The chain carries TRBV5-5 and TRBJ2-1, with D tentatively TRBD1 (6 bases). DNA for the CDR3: TGTGCCAGCAGCACCCAGCTAGGGGGAAAGGACAATGAGCAGTTCTTC. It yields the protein CASSTQLGGKDNEQFF.